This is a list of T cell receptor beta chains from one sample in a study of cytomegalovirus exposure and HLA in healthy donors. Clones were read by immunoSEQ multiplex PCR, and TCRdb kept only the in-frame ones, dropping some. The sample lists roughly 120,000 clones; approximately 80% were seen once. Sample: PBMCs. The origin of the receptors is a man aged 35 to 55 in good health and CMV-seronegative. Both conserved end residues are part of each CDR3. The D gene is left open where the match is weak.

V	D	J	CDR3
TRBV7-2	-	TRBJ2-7	CASSSNSYEQYF
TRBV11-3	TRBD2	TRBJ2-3	CASSLLGGADTQYF
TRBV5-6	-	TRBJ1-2	CASSPQLRVTDYGYTF
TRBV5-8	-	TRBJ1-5	CASTPRVYQPQHF
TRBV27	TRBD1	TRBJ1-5	CASRRLQGDASNQPQHF
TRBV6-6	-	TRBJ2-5	CASSYSRVEETQYF
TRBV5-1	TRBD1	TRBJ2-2	CASSLAGGRSGELFF
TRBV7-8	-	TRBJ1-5	CASSLAGQYSNQPQHF
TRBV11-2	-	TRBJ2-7	CASRGTGSLTYEQYF
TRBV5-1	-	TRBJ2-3	CASRIRVSSTDTQYF
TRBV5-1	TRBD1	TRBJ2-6	CASSLALGTAVSGANGLTF
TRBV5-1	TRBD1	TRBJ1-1	CASSYQDRGGMAEAFF
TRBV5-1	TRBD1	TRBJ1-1	CASKQGQGEADTEAFF
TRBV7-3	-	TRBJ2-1	CASSLSPGNYNEQFF
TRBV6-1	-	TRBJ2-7	CASEQDYGQYF
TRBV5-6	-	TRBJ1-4	CASSPTPVDEKLFF
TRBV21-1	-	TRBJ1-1	CASSKSVVGGGTPYGTEAFF
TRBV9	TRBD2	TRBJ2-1	CASSVGGGGRVNEQFF
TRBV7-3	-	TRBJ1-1	CASSTGQPNTEAFF
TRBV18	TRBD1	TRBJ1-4	CASSMDRVFEKLFF
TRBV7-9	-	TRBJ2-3	CASSQRATLGKDTQYF
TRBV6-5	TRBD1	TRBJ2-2	CASSYTGQGSPGELFF
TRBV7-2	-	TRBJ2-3	CASSLSAGVDTQYF
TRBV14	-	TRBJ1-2	CASRPTGGVYGYTF
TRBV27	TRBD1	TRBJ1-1	CASRTGLTEAFF
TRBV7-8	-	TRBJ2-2	CASSQTTGHGELFF
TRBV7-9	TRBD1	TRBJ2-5	CASSWGQQNETQYF
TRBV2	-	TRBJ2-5	CASRRTEETQYF
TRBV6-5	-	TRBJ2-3	CASSYASRGIDTQYF
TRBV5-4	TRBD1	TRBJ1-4	CASSPSTGVNEKLFF
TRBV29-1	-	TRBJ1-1	CSALQGNTEAFF
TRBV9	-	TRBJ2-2	CASSGRDTYTGELFF
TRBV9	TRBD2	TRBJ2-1	CASSASGGHYNEQFF
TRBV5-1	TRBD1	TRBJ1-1	CASSPGGTARTEAFF
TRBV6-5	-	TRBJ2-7	CASRNGGTVSEQYF
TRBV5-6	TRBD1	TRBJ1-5	CASSLGTGVNQPQHF
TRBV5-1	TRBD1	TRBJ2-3	CASSLNSVGQAQDTQYF
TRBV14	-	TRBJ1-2	CASSQDRSRGGYTF
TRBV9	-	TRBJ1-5	CASSVGTAEDQPQHF
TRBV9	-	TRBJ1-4	CASSVGVQFNEKLFF
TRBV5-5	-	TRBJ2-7	CASSFLTGNSEQYF
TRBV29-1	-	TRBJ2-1	CSALRGAFEQFF
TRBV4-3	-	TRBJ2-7	CASSQYRVRSEQYF
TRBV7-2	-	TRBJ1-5	CASSLTGPSNQPQHF
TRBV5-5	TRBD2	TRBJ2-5	CASSLGLAGRLGEQYF
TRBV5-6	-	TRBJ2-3	CASSLWTTPDTQYF
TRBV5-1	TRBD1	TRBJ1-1	CASSKTGTGTSNTEAFF
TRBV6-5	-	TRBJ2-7	CASSYSTAGYEQYF
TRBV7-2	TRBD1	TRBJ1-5	CASSYRGHQPQHF
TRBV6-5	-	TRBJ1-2	CASSRSLATF
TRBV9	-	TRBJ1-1	CASSVHQGHTEAFF
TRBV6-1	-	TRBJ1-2	CASSEAGFYGYTF
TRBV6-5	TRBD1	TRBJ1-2	CASSSPGGAVYGYTF
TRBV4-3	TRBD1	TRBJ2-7	CASSRVMDRVHEQYF
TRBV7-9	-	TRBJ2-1	CASRSGSYNEQFF
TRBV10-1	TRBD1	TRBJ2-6	CATGGARSGANVLTF
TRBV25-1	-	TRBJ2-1	CASSEYKGLSYNEQFF